The 27 T cell receptor beta chains below all came from one sample that was sequenced in a study of OX40 agonist ivuxolimab in advanced cancers. Here immunoSEQ multiplex PCR was the method, and the copy in TCRdb shows in-frame clones only, minus some. The table includes roughly 57,000 clones, approximately 75% detected once. The material was CD4+ or CD8+ T cells sorted from blood, obtained in a trial of the OX40 agonist ivuxolimab. All receptors derive from an adult with an advanced solid tumor such as melanoma, head and neck, liver or kidney cancer.

The rearrangement links TRBV9 to TRBJ2-5; no firm D call. Germline CDR1 SGDLS, CDR2 YYNGEE. V shed 4 bases and J shed 1 base, with 11 bases lying between them. The CDR3 consists of 14 residues. CDR3 loop: CASSLGILQETQYF. The CDR3 coding sequence is TGTGCCAGCAGCCTAGGAATCCTCCAAGAGACCCAGTACTTC.

The gene calls are TRBV6-1 and TRBJ2-1, with 7 bases identical to TRBD1. The CDR3 covers 15 residues. V shed 6 bases and J 9 bases; nucleotides not matched to a gene: 14. CDR1 MNHNS and CDR2 SASEGT come from the germline V gene. The CDR3 loop is CASSARGQGQGEQFF. In DNA form, the CDR3 reads TGTGCCAGCAGCGCAAGGGGGCAGGGTCAAGGTGAGCAGTTCTTC.

This chain joins TRBV6-5 and TRBJ1-6; TRBD1 matches 8 bases. The junction had 7 bases not matched to a gene; V was cut back by 10 bases and J by 8 bases. The germline CDR1 and CDR2 sequences are MNHEY and SVGAGI. This CDR3 has 13 amino acids. The CDR3 sequence: CAIGTGGDSPLHF. The CDR3 DNA follows: TGTGCCATCGGGACAGGAGGGGATTCACCCCTCCACTTT.

V is TRBV5-1 and J is TRBJ2-3; the D is unclear. CDR3 size: 15 residues. V gave up 1 base and J gave up 0 bases, with 9 bases separating them. Looked up from germline, CDR1 is SGHRS and CDR2 is YFSETQ. The DNA of the CDR3 is TGCGCCAGCAGCTTGATCTTGCGGAGCACAGATACGCAGTATTTT. It codes for CASSLILRSTDTQYF.

The rearrangement joins TRBV6-5 to TRBJ1-3, with TRBD1 matching over 10 bases. The CDR3 contains 16 residues. V lost 4 bases, J lost 4 bases, and 7 bases stayed unmatched. The V gene's germline CDR1 is MNHEY and CDR2 SVGAGI. DNA for the CDR3: TGTGCCAGCAGTTTTTTCGGGACAGGGGAGGGAAACACCATATATTTT. Residues: CASSFFGTGEGNTIYF.

The chain combines TRBV6-1 with TRBJ1-2; no definite D call. CDR3 length: 16 amino acids. The germline gives CDR1 MNHNS, CDR2 SASEGT. V was clipped by 2 bases and J by 1 base, with 14 bases between them. CDR3 nucleotide sequence: TGTGCCAGCAGTGAACATCTCAGCCAAATTAACTATGGCTACACCTTC. Amino acids: CASSEHLSQINYGYTF.

This clone came up a few times. DNA for the CDR3: TGCGCCAGCAGTAAAGGTTGGGTCCCTGAAGCTTTCTTT. It codes for CASSKGWVPEAFF. The chain couples TRBV23-1 to TRBJ1-1; D is uncertain. TRBV23-1 is marked as an open reading frame, function uncertain. V was shortened by 5 bases and J by 6 bases, with 13 bases between the two germline ends. The CDR3 is made up of 13 amino acids.

The chain uses TRBV23-1 and TRBJ2-2; 7 positions agree with TRBD1. TRBV23-1 is recorded as an ORF, its role being uncertain. This CDR3 has 15 residues. V dropped 4 bases and J dropped 0; count of bases not matched to a gene: 2. The CDR3 here is CASSPGQPNTGELFF. The CDR3 nucleotides read TGCGCCAGCAGTCCGGGACAGCCGAACACCGGGGAGCTGTTTTTT.

The V call is TRBV29-1, the J call TRBJ2-6; D unclear. Trimming took off 4 bases at V and 0 bases at J, with 10 bases between the two ends. CDR1 and CDR2 (germline): SQVTM, ANQGSEA. The CDR3 spans 15 residues. CDR3 in amino acids: CSVGAASSGANVLTF. CDR3 nucleotides: TGCAGCGTTGGGGCCGCGTCCTCTGGGGCCAACGTCCTGACTTTC.

This clone was found once. The J gene is TRBJ2-1, the V gene TRBV19, with unresolved D. Germline lookup yields CDR1 LNHDA and CDR2 SQIVND (reference sequence). V lost 4 bases, J lost 1 base, and 5 bases lay in between. The CDR3 runs 13 residues. The DNA of the CDR3 is TGTGCCAGTAGTAAAACGTCCTACAATGAGCAGTTCTTC. Protein product: CASSKTSYNEQFF.

V usage is TRBV9 and J usage is TRBJ2-5, with 12 positions matching TRBD2. After removal of 3 bases from V and 4 bases from J, the junction contained 1 base not matched to a gene. The CDR3 runs to 14 residues. Germline values: CDR1 SGDLS, CDR2 YYNGEE. Here the CDR3 reads CASSAGLAGETQYF. CDR3 bases: TGTGCCAGCAGCGCGGGACTAGCGGGAGAGACCCAGTACTTC.

The gene calls are TRBV9 and TRBJ2-5; tentatively, D is TRBD1 (5 bases). This CDR3 region has 15 residues. Per germline, CDR1 SGDLS and CDR2 YYNGEE. With 3 bases removed from V and 3 bases from J, the gap between germline ends came to 15 bases. The CDR3 DNA sequence: TGTGCCAGCAGCGGCGTAGCCGCAGGGAAAGAGACCCAGTACTTC. Translated, it gives CASSGVAAGKETQYF.

The J gene is TRBJ1-2, the V gene TRBV28; D ambiguous. This CDR3 contains 12 residues. CDR1 and CDR2 (germline): MDHEN, SYDVKM. Trimming removed 2 bases at V and 5 bases at J, with 6 bases between. CDR3 DNA: TGTGCCAGCAGTTTACGGGGTTATGGCTACACCTTC. This gives the protein CASSLRGYGYTF.

V usage is TRBV5-1 and J usage is TRBJ2-3, with TRBD2 matching over 12 bases. CDR3 length equals 15 residues. V trimming: 5 bases; J trimming: 6 bases; junction bases outside the gene matches: 7. Germline V gene data show CDR1 as SGHRS and CDR2 as YFSETQ. CDR3: CASRPSGGAGDTQYF. The CDR3 DNA follows: TGCGCCAGCAGACCTAGCGGGGGGGCCGGTGATACGCAGTATTTT.

This chain uses TRBV6-6 with TRBJ2-6; 7 bases match TRBD1. After removal of 6 bases from V and 2 bases from J, the junction contained 4 bases not matched to a gene. Germline CDR1 is MNHNY and CDR2 is SVGAGI (reference sequence). There are 15 residues in the CDR3. The CDR3 region is CASSYDRAGANVLTF. The CDR3 DNA reads TGTGCCAGCAGCTATGACAGGGCTGGGGCCAACGTCCTGACTTTC.

This chain links TRBV6-6 with TRBJ2-1; TRBD1 matches 8 bases. V shed 8 bases, J shed 4 bases, and the junction held 7 bases outside the gene matches. The germline V gene encodes CDR1 MNHNY and CDR2 SVGAGI (reference sequence). There are 14 residues in the CDR3. In DNA, the CDR3 is TGTGCCAGCCACGGGACAGGTGTATACAATGAGCAGTTCTTC. Its protein is CASHGTGVYNEQFF.

The chain uses TRBV18 and TRBJ1-1, with D possibly being TRBD1 (6 bases). CDR1 and CDR2 (germline): KGHSH, LQKENI. This CDR3 spans 15 amino acids. The V and J ends lost 0 bases and 0 bases respectively, with 8 bases between them. In nucleotides, the CDR3 is TGTGCCAGCTCACCACCAGAGGGGGTGAACACTGAAGCTTTCTTT. This gives the protein CASSPPEGVNTEAFF.

The chain is built from TRBV5-1 and TRBJ1-3, with D hard to call. Germline V lookup: CDR1 SGHRS, CDR2 YFSETQ. V dropped 0 bases and J dropped 0 bases, with 10 bases sitting between them. The CDR3 loop spans 16 amino acids. The chain's CDR3 is CASSLGSLSSGNTIYF. CDR3 DNA: TGCGCCAGCAGCTTGGGCAGCCTTTCCTCTGGAAACACCATATATTTT. Based on the CDR3 plus reference TRBV5-1 and TRBJ1-3, the full variable domain is KAGVTQTPRYLIKTRGQQVTLSCSPISGHRSVSWYQQTPGQGLQFLFEYFSETQRNKGNFPGRFSGRQFSNSRSEMNVSTLELGDSALYLCASSLGSLSSGNTIYFGEGSWLTVV.

The gene calls are TRBV27 and TRBJ2-7; D is undetermined. Deletions cut 6 bases from V and 4 bases from J, with 13 bases between. The CDR3 is made up of 13 amino acids. Looked up from germline, CDR1 is MNHEY and CDR2 is SMNVEV (reference sequence). CDR3 protein: CASRHLTTYEQYF. The CDR3 DNA reads as TGTGCCAGCAGACACCTCACTACTTACGAGCAGTACTTC.

The CDR3 sequence is CASSVTGTGELFF. In DNA form, the CDR3 reads TGTGCCAGCAGCGTAACCGGAACCGGGGAGCTGTTTTTT. The J gene is TRBJ2-2, the V gene TRBV9; D is unclear. The CDR3 totals 13 residues. V lost 1 base and J lost 5, with 6 bases in between. CDR1 is SGDLS and CDR2 is YYNGEE in the germline V gene.

This chain joins TRBV27 and TRBJ2-3, with 8 bases fitting TRBD2. Per the germline V gene, CDR1 is MNHEY and CDR2 is SMNVEV (reference sequence). Germline trimming cut 6 bases from V and 5 bases from J; bases unmatched to any gene: 7. The CDR3 loop spans 14 amino acids. CDR3 bases: TGTGCCAGCAGCCTGAACGGGGGGGGAGATACGCAGTATTTT. Translation gives CASSLNGGGDTQYF.

The chain uses TRBV5-1 and TRBJ1-2; D might be TRBD1 (6 bases). This CDR3 contains 15 residues. Trimming removed 5 bases at V and 1 base at J, with 15 bases between. Germline V gene sequence: CDR1 SGHRS, CDR2 YFSETQ. The CDR3 is CASRHRAGLNYGYTF. CDR3 coding DNA: TGCGCCAGCAGACACAGGGCAGGCCTTAACTATGGCTACACCTTC.

The chain carries TRBV6-6 and TRBJ2-3; TRBD2 matches 8 bases. The CDR3 is made up of 15 amino acids. In germline, CDR1 is MNHNY, CDR2 SVGAGI (reference sequence). Germline trimming cut 6 bases from V and 1 base from J; bases unmatched to any gene: 6. CDR3 bases: TGTGCCAGCAGAACCAGGCGGGGGGGCACAGATACGCAGTATTTT. This encodes CASRTRRGGTDTQYF.

CDR3 in DNA: TGTGCCTGGAGTCTCGGTAGCGGGAGGACCTACGAGCAGTACTTC. Protein: CAWSLGSGRTYEQYF. The rearrangement links TRBV30 to TRBJ2-7; 10 positions match TRBD2. This CDR3 has 15 amino acids. Germline CDR1 reads GTSNPN; CDR2 reads SVGIG (reference sequence). V shed 2 bases, J shed 2 bases, and the junction held 6 bases outside the gene matches.

The chain couples TRBV28 to TRBJ2-5; D not certain. The CDR3 runs to 13 residues. The germline gives CDR1 MDHEN, CDR2 SYDVKM. V lost 3 bases and J lost 2, with 7 bases in between. The CDR3 region has the DNA TGTGCCAGCAGTTTTATCTCTCAAGAGACCCAGTACTTC. Amino acid sequence: CASSFISQETQYF.

The chain carries TRBV5-1 and TRBJ1-6; D remains unclear. The CDR3 has 16 residues. The V gene's germline CDR1 is SGHRS and CDR2 YFSETQ. V lost 3 bases to trimming and J lost 7 bases, with 17 bases between them. The chain's CDR3 is CASSSLPGSENSPLHF. CDR3 bases: TGCGCCAGCAGCTCCCTACCGGGGAGTGAGAATTCACCCCTCCACTTT. The full variable domain, its missing parts supplied by reference TRBV5-1 and TRBJ1-6, is KAGVTQTPRYLIKTRGQQVTLSCSPISGHRSVSWYQQTPGQGLQFLFEYFSETQRNKGNFPGRFSGRQFSNSRSEMNVSTLELGDSALYLCASSSLPGSENSPLHFGNGTRLTVT.

The CDR3: CASSPGSAGGREQFF. In DNA form, the CDR3 reads TGTGCCAGCAGCCCGGGGTCGGCAGGAGGGCGTGAGCAGTTCTTC. The chain is built from TRBV7-8 and TRBJ2-1; a weak D match, TRBD2 (6 bases). V was trimmed by 5 bases and J by 9 bases, leaving 20 bases between them. This CDR3 comprises 15 residues. The germline V gene has CDR1 SGHVS and CDR2 FQNEAQ.